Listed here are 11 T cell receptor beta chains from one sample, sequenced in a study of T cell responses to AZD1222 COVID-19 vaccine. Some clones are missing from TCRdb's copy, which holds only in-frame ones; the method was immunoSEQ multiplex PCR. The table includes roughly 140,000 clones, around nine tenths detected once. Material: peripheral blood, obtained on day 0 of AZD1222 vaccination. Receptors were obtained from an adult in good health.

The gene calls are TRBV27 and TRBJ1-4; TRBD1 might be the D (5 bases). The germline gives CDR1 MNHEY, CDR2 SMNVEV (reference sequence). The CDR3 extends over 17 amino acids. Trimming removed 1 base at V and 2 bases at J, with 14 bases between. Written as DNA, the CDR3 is TGTGCCAGCAGTTTATTATGGGGCGGAGGCACTAATGAAAAACTGTTTTTT. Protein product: CASSLLWGGGTNEKLFF.

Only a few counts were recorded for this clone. In nucleotides, the CDR3 is TGTGCCAGCAGTGAAACAGTCAATCAGCCCCAGCATTTT. It specifies CASSETVNQPQHF. This chain links TRBV2 with TRBJ1-5; D call uncertain. The V end lost 2 bases, the J end lost 3 bases, and 5 bases lay between the germline ends. Germline values: CDR1 SNHLY, CDR2 FYNNEI. CDR3 size: 13 residues.

The CDR3 region has the DNA TGTGCCAGCAGCAAATTCAGGGAAGAGACCCAGTACTTC. This translates into CASSKFREETQYF. The J gene is TRBJ2-5, the V gene TRBV21-1; TRBD1, the table's D call, was not compared with the DNA. TRBV21-1 is shown as a pseudogene. The CDR3 is 13 residues long.

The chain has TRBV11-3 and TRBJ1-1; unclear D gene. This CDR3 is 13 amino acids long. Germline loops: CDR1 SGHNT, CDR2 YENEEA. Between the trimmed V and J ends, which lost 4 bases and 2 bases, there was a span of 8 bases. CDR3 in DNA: TGTGCCAGCAGCTCCCCGCCTAACACTGAAGCTTTCTTT. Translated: CASSSPPNTEAFF. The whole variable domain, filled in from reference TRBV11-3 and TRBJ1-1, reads EAGVVQSPRYKIIEKKQPVAFWCNPISGHNTLYWYLQNLGQGPELLIRYENEEAVDDSQLPKDRFSAERLKGVDSTLKIQPAELGDSAVYLCASSSPPNTEAFFGQGTRLTVV.

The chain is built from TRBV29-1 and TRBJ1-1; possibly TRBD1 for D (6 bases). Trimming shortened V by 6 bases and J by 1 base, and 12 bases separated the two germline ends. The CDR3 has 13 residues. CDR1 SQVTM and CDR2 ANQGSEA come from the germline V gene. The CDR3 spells CSVDPTGNTEAFF. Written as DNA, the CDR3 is TGCAGCGTCGACCCGACAGGGAACACTGAAGCTTTCTTT.

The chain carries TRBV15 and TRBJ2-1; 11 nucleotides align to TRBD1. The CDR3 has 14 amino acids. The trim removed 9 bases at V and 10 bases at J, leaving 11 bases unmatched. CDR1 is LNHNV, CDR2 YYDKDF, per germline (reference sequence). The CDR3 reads CATRGTGGSLEQFF. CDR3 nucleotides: TGTGCCACTAGGGGGACAGGGGGTAGTCTGGAGCAGTTCTTC. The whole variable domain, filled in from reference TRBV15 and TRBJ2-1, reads DAMVIQNPRYQVTQFGKPVTLSCSQTLNHNVMYWYQQKSSQAPKLLFHYYDKDFNNEADTPDNFQSRRPNTSFCFLDIRSPGLGDTAMYLCATRGTGGSLEQFFGPGTRLTVL.

CDR3 amino acids: CASSLVADQETQYF. The CDR3 DNA reads as TGTGCCAGCAGCTTAGTAGCGGACCAAGAGACCCAGTACTTC. The chain employs TRBV7-2 and TRBJ2-5; D is perhaps TRBD2 (6 bases). The CDR3 runs 14 residues. CDR1 and CDR2 (germline): SGHTA, FQGNSA. Deletions cut 1 base from V and 0 bases from J, with 6 bases between.

For the CDR3, the DNA is TGCGCCAGCAGCTTGGGCAGGGGGCAGGAGCAGTACTTC. It is translated as CASSLGRGQEQYF. The chain employs TRBV5-1 and TRBJ2-7; 8 nucleotides match TRBD1. Germline V gene data show CDR1 as SGHRS and CDR2 as YFSETQ. The length of the CDR3 is 13 residues. J was trimmed by 7 bases and V by 0 bases; bases with no gene match: 3.

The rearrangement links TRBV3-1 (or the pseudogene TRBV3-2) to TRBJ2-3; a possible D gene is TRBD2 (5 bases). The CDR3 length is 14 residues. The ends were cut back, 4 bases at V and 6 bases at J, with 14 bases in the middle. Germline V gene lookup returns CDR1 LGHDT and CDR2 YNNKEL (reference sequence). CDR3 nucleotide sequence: TGTGCCAGCAGCCTCCATTCCCCGGGGGATACGCAGTATTTT. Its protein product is CASSLHSPGDTQYF.

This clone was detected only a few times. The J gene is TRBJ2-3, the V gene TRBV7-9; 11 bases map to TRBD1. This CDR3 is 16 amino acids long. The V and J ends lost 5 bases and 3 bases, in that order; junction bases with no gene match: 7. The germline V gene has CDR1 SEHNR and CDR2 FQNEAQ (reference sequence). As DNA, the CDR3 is TGTGCCAGCAGCACCTTTGGACAGGGGGCAACAGATACGCAGTATTTT. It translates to CASSTFGQGATDTQYF. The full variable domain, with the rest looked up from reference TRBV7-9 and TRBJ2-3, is DTGVSQNPRHKITKRGQNVTFRCDPISEHNRLYWYRQTLGQGPEFLTYFQNEAQLEKSRLLSDRFSAERPKGSFSTLEIQRTEQGDSAMYLCASSTFGQGATDTQYFGPGTRLTVL.

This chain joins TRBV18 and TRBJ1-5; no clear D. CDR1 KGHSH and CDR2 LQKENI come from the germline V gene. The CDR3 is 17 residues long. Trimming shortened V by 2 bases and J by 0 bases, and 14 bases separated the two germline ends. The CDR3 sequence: CASSPSSRVHSNQPQHF. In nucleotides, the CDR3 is TGTGCCAGCTCACCATCCAGCCGGGTTCATAGCAATCAGCCCCAGCATTTT.